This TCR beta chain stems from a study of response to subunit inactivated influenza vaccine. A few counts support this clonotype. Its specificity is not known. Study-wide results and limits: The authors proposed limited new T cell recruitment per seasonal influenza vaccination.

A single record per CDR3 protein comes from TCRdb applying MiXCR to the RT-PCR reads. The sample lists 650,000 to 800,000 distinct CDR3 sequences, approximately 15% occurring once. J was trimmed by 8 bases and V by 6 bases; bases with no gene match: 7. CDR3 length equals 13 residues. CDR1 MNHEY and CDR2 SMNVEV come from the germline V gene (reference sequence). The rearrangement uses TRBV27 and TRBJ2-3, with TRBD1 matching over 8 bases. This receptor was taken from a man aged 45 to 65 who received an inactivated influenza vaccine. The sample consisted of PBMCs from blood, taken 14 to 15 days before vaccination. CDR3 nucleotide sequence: TGTGCCAGCAGGTCCAGGGGGCTGGGTACGCAGTATTTT. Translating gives CASRSRGLGTQYF.